This T cell receptor beta chain was sequenced in a study of cytomegalovirus exposure and HLA in healthy donors. Findings and caveats of the study: CMV serostatus was the only recorded immune exposure for donors. Despite most TCR sequences being rare, some public TCRs occurred in many donors.

Details on this clone: Its antigen is currently unknown.

Primers: 60 Vbeta forward and 13 Jbeta reverse. Here immunoSEQ multiplex PCR was the method, and the copy in TCRdb shows in-frame clones only, minus some. The data hold some 160,000 clones, with around nine tenths observed a single time. CDR3 length: 15 amino acids. CDR1 and CDR2 from the germline V gene are LNHDA and SQIVND (reference sequence). Trimming took 5 bases from V and 4 from J, leaving 15 bases between them. The chain joins TRBV19 to TRBJ1-3, with D perhaps matching TRBD1 (6 bases). The sequence came from a woman between 18 and 29 years old in good health and CMV-seronegative. The sequencing sample was made of PBMCs. CDR3 DNA: TGTGCCAGTAGTCCGAACAGGGTAGCCGGAAACACCATATATTTT. This sequence encodes CASSPNRVAGNTIYF.